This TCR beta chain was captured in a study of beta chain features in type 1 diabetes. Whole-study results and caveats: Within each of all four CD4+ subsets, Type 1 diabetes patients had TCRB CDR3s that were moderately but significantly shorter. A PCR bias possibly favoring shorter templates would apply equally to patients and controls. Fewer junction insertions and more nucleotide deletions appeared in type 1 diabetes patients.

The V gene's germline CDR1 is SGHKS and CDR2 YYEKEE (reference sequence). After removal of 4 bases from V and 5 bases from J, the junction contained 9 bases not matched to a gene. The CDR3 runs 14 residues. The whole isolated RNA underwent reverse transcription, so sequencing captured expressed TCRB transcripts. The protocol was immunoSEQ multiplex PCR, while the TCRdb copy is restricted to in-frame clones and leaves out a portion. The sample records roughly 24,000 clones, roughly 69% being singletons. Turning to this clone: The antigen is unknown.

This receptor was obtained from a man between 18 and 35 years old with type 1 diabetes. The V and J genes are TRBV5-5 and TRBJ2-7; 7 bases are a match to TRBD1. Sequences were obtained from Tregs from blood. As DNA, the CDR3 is TGTGCCAGCAGCGTCAGGGGGTCGTATAACGAGCAGTACTTC. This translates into CASSVRGSYNEQYF.